This T cell receptor (beta chain) was found in a study of CD8 T cells in ankylosing spondylitis. Regarding the study as a whole: Before this, some motif variants had been reported in reactive arthritis synovial fluid and blood. Within matched ankylosing spondylitis synovial fluid, disease-linked clones were reportedly significantly enriched. The study identified a TCR beta motif of about eight highly homologous variants that appeared characteristic of ankylosing spondylitis blood.

There are a few counts of this clonotype. No antigen is known for it. TCRdb analysed the 5' RACE reads with MiXCR anew, one entry per CDR3 protein. The sample contains about 160,000 distinct CDR3 sequences, roughly 18% of which appear only once. The CDR3 has 11 residues. Germline loops: CDR1 SNHLY, CDR2 FYNNEI. Trimming took 11 bases from V and 7 from J; bases not matched to a gene: 7. The chain links TRBV2 to TRBJ1-2, with 7 bases lining up with TRBD1. Sequencing was carried out using blood, either unsorted or a sorted T cell fraction (not recorded which). The sequence derives from a male donor with ankylosing spondylitis or in good health (not recorded which). The CDR3: CACTGAVGYTF. In DNA, the CDR3 is TGTGCCTGCACAGGGGCGGTTGGCTACACCTTC.